The source of this TCR beta chain is a study of T-cell reconstitution after alpha-beta-depleted transplantation in children. It was with unique molecular identifiers that the TCRbeta library was prepared. MiXCR, run by TCRdb on the PCR reads, gives a single entry per CDR3 protein. The sample consists of 500,000 or so distinct CDR3 sequences, approximately 32% of them appearing once. This clonotype was seen once. Germline V gene lookup returns CDR1 WSHSY and CDR2 SAAADI. V lost 4 bases and J lost 2, with 11 bases in between. The CDR3 has 14 residues. This sequence was found in a human donor who donated a stem cell graft to a child with aplastic anemia. This sample comprised PBMCs from the stem cell graft donor, obtained from the stem cell graft. The chain recombines TRBV10-2 with TRBJ1-1; no reliable D call. CDR3 sequence (DNA): TGCGCCAGCAGTGCGGCCAGACTAAACACTGAAGCTTTCTTT. This gives the protein CASSAARLNTEAFF.